This T cell receptor (beta chain) was profiled in a study of blood T cell repertoires in COVID-19. The CDR3 is 16 amino acids. Trimming removed 0 bases from V and 2 bases from J; junction bases left unmatched: 4. Per germline, CDR1 LGHDT and CDR2 YNNKEL (reference sequence). Clones were sequenced by immunoSEQ multiplex PCR, and TCRdb holds only the in-frame ones, with some missing. The profile covers about 360,000 clones, with 70% to 90% appearing a single time and 2.5% to 3.5% taken by the ten largest. Material: peripheral blood. The origin of this receptor is a human donor in a cohort sampled during active COVID-19. The chain recombines TRBV3-1 (or the pseudogene TRBV3-2) with TRBJ2-3, with 8 bases that match TRBD2. CDR3 protein: CASSQDSGGLTDTQYF. The CDR3 coding sequence is TGTGCCAGCAGCCAAGACTCGGGGGGGCTCACAGATACGCAGTATTTT.